This TCR beta chain emerged from a study of T-cell memory formation after mild COVID-19. Study as a whole: TCR clusters were largely donor specific.

Points from the study as a whole: Later expanders leaned CD4+, whereas day 15 to 85 contracting clones were balanced CD4/CD8. Pre-infection memory harbored some responding clones, suggesting cross-reactive memory joined.

TCR alpha and TCR beta cDNA libraries carrying sample barcodes and UMIs came from 5'RACE with constant-segment primers. TCRdb called the 5' RACE reads again in MiXCR, with one record for every CDR3 protein. The sample carries 250,000 to 300,000 distinct CDR3 sequences, around 15% recorded once. This clonotype came up a few times. Its antigen remains unknown. This TCR was sampled from a man younger than 35 who had mild COVID-19 (a few samples of this study predate the infection). Cell type and time point are not known. Material for sequencing was PBMCs or a T cell subset sorted from them (not recorded which).

The CDR3 spells CASSQLTDSTYEQYF. Here the CDR3 DNA reads TGTGCCAGCAGCCAGCTTACGGACAGCACCTACGAGCAGTACTTC. This chain links TRBV12-3 or TRBV12-4 with TRBJ2-7; possibly TRBD1 for D (6 bases). Trimming left V 6 bases short and J 2 bases short, with 17 bases between. The CDR3 sequence is 15 residues long.